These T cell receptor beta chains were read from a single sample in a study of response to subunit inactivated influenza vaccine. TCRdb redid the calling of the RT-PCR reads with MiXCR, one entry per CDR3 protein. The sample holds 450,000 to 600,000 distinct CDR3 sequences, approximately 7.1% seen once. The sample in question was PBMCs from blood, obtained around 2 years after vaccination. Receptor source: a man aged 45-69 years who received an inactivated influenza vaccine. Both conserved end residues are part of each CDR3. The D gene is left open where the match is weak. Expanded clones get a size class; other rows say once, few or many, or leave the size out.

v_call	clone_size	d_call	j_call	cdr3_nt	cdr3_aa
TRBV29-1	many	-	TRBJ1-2	TGCAGCGTCGATAAAGGGGGATACTATGGCTACACCTTC	CSVDKGGYYGYTF
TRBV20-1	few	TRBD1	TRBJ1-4	TGCAGTGCTAGAGCGGGGACAGGGTTGGGAAATGAAAAACTGTTTTTT	CSARAGTGLGNEKLFF
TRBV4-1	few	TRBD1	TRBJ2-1	TGCGCCAGCACCCCCGGACAGGGGTCGAGTGAGCAGTTCTTC	CASTPGQGSSEQFF
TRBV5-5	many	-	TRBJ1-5	TGTGCCAGCAGCTTTTCCGGGGGTCTTAATCAGCCCCAGCATTTT	CASSFSGGLNQPQHF
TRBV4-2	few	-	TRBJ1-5	TGTGCCAGCAGCCAAGATCACAGGGCAGATCAGCCCCAGCATTTT	CASSQDHRADQPQHF
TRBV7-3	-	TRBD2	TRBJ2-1	TGTGCCAGCAGCATTCCCCTGGTAGCGGGAGGCCCGGATGAGCAGTTCTTC	CASSIPLVAGGPDEQFF
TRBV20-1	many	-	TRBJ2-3	TGCAGTGCTAGAGTTGGGTTAGATACGCAGTATTTT	CSARVGLDTQYF
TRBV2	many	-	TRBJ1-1	TGTGCCAGCTCTCTAGGGACAATCGGGAACACTGAAGCTTTCTTT	CASSLGTIGNTEAFF
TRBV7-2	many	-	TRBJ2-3	TGTGCCAGCAGCTCCTACTATCATACGCAGTATTTT	CASSSYYHTQYF
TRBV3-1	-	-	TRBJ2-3	TGTGCCAGCAGCCCACCAGTCCGAACCGATACGCAGTATTTT	CASSPPVRTDTQYF
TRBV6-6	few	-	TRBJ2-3	TGTGCCAGCAGTTACTCGGGACATCAGTTGCAGTATTTT	CASSYSGHQLQYF
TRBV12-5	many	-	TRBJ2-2	TGTGCTAGTGGTTTGGAACACACCGGGGAGCTGTTTTTT	CASGLEHTGELFF
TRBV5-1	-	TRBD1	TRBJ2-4	TGCGCCAGCAGCTTGGCCACCGCAGGGGGCATTCAGTACTTC	CASSLATAGGIQYF
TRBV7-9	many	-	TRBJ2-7	TGTGCCAGCAGCCAACGACAGTTCGAGCAGTACTTC	CASSQRQFEQYF
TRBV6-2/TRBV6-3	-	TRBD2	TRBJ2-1	TGTGCCAGCGGCATCATAGCGGGAGGTAATGAGCAGTTCTTC	CASGIIAGGNEQFF
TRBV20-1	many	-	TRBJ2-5	TGCAGTGCTAGGGCAGGGACTTACCAAGAGACCCAGTACTTC	CSARAGTYQETQYF
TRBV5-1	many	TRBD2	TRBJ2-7	TGCGCCAGCAGGCCAGGACTAGCCCGGATCTACGAGCAGTACTTC	CASRPGLARIYEQYF
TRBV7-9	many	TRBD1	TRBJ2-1	TGTGCCAGCTCCCTTATAGGGGGCGCCTACAATGAGCAGTTCTTC	CASSLIGGAYNEQFF
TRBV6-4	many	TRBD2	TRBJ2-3	TGTGCCAGCAGCTCGACTAGCGGGCCAGATACGCAGTATTTT	CASSSTSGPDTQYF
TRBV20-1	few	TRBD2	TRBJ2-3	TGCAGTGCTAGCCCACCAGCGGGAGATCCCACAGATACGCAGTATTTT	CSASPPAGDPTDTQYF
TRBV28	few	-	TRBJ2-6	TGTGCCAGCAGGCCTCCGGGGCCTGGGGCCAACGTCCTGACTTTC	CASRPPGPGANVLTF
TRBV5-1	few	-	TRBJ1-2	TGCGCCAGCAGCCCGTCGTTGGAGTCCTACACCTTC	CASSPSLESYTF
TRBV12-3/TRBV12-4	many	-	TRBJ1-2	TGTGCCAGCAGTTTAACAGGGACCTATGGCTACACCTTC	CASSLTGTYGYTF
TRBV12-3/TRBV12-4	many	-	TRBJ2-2	TGTGCCAGCAGTCGAAGGGGGAACACCGGGGAGCTGTTTTTT	CASSRRGNTGELFF
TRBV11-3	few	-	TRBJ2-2	TGTGCCAGCAGCTTACGGGGAGCCACCGGGGAGCTGTTTTTT	CASSLRGATGELFF
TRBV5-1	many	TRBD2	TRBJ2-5	TGCGCCAGCAGCCCGGGGACTAGCGGACATGAAGAGACCCAGTACTTC	CASSPGTSGHEETQYF
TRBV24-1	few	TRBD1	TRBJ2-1	TGTGCCACCAGTGATCACCGGGACAGCCTTTTTAGTGAGCAGTTCTTC	CATSDHRDSLFSEQFF
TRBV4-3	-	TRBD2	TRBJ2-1	TGCGCCAGCAGCCAAGATGGGGGGGGATCCTACAATGAGCAGTTCTTC	CASSQDGGGSYNEQFF
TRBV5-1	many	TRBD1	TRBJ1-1	TGCGCCAGCACCGTACAGGGGTTCGGTGAAGCTTTCTTT	CASTVQGFGEAFF
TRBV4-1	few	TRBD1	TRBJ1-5	TGCGCCAGCAGCCAAGCCAGCACAGGGGCCGGCAATCAGCCCCAGCATTTT	CASSQASTGAGNQPQHF
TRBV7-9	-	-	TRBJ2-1	TGTGCCAGCAGCGCGCAGGCGGGACATTCCTACAATGAGCAGTTCTTC	CASSAQAGHSYNEQFF
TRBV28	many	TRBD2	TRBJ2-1	TGTGCCAGCAGTTTAGGACTAGCGGTGGAGCAGTTCTTC	CASSLGLAVEQFF
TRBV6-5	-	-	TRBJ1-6	TGTGCCAGCAGTTACAAGAGGGTTAATTCACCCCTCCACTTT	CASSYKRVNSPLHF
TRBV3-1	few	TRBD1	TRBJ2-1	TGTGCCAGCAGCCCCGGACAGGTCAAGTATGAGCAGTTCTTC	CASSPGQVKYEQFF
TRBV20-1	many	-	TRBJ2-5	TGCAGTGCTAGGAAGGCCGGCAGACCCCGGGAGACCCAGTACTTC	CSARKAGRPRETQYF
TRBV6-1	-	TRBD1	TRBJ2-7	TGTGCCAGCAGCCGAACCAGGGGGCACGAGCAGTACTTC	CASSRTRGHEQYF
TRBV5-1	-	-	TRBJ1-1	TGCGCCAGCAGCTTGGGGGACGCGAACACTGAAGCTTTCTTT	CASSLGDANTEAFF
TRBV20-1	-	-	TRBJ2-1	TGCAGTGCAAAAGGGGAGCCCCACTACTACAATGAGCAGTTCTTC	CSAKGEPHYYNEQFF
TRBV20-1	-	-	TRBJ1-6	TGCAGTGCTAGAGATGGGAGCGGGCCGTCTCGTTCACCCCTCCACTTT	CSARDGSGPSRSPLHF